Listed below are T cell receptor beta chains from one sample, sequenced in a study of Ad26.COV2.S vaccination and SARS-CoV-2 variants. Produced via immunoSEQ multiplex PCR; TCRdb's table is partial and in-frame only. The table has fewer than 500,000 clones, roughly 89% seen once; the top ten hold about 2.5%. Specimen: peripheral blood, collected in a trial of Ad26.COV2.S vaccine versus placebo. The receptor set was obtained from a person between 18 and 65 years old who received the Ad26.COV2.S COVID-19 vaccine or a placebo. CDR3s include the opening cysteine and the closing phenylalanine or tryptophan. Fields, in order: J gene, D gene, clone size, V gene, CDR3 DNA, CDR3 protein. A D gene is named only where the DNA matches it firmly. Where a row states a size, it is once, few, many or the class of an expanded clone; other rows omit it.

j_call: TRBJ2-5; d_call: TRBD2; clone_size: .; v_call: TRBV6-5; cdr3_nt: TGTGCCAGCAGGCTAGCGGGGGGTGGGACCCAGTACTTC; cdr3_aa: CASRLAGGGTQYF
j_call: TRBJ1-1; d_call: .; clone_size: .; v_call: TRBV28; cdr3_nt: TGTGCCAGCAGGGCGGACACTGAAGCTTTCTTT; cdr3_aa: CASRADTEAFF
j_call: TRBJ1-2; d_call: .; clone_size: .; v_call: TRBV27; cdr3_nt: TGTGCCAGCTCCTCGACCGGGACGGGCTATGGCTACACCTTC; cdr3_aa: CASSSTGTGYGYTF
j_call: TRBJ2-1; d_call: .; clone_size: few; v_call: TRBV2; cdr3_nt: TGTGCCAGCAGTGGGGGATTCGGGGGGCAGTTCTTC; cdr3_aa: CASSGGFGGQFF
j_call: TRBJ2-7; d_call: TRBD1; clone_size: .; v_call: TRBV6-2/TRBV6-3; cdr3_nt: TGTGCCAGCAGTTACAGGACAGGGTCCTACGAGCAGTACTTC; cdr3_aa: CASSYRTGSYEQYF
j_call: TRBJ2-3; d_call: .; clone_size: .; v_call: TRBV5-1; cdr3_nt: TGCGCCAGCAGCCCCAACCTCAGGGGGGCCGGAGATACGCAGTATTTT; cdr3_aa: CASSPNLRGAGDTQYF
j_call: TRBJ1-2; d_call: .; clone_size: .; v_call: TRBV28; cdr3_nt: TGTGCCAGCAGTTTACAACCAGACTATGGCTACACCTTC; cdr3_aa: CASSLQPDYGYTF
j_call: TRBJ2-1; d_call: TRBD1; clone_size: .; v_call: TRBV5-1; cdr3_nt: TGCGCCAGCAGCCTGGCTTTTTCAGGGGGACGCTCCTACAATGAGCAGTTCTTC; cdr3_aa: CASSLAFSGGRSYNEQFF
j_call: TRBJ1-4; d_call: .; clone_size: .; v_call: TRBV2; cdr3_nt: TGTGCCAGCAGTGGAAATGATAATGAAAAACTGTTTTTT; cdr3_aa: CASSGNDNEKLFF
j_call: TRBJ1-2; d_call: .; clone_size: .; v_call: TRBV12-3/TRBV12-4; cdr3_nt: TGTGCCAGCAGTTTACCAGGTCTCTATGGCTACACCTTC; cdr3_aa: CASSLPGLYGYTF
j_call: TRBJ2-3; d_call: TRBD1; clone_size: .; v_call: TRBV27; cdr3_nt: TGTGCCAGCAGTACCCACCTCCTGACAGGGGCCGGGACAGATACGCAGTATTTT; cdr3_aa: CASSTHLLTGAGTDTQYF
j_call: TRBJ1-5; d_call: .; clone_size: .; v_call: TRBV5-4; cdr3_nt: TGTGCCAGCAGCTTGCCGGTGAGAGTTGGCAATCAGCCCCAGCATTTT; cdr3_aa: CASSLPVRVGNQPQHF
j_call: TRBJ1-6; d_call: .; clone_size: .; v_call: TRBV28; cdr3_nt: TGTGCCAGCAGTTTTATTAACTCACCCCTCCACTTT; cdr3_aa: CASSFINSPLHF
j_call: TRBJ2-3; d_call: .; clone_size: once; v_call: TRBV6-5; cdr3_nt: TGTGCCAGCAGTCCCCCGGGCACAGATACGCAGTATTTT; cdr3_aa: CASSPPGTDTQYF
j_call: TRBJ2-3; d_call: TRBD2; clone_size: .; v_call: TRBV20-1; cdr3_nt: TGCAGTGCTAGTGGTAGCGGGGTTAGCACAGATACGCAGTATTTT; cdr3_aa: CSASGSGVSTDTQYF
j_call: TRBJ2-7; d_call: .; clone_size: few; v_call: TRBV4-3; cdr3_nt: TGCGCCAGCAGCCAAGAGGAGGGGTCTTCCTACGAGCAGTACTTC; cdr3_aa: CASSQEEGSSYEQYF
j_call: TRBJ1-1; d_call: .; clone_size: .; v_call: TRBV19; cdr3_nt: TGTGCCAGTAGGTCTCGGGGCCTCCCCTTCATGAACACTGAAGCTTTCTTT; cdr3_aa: CASRSRGLPFMNTEAFF
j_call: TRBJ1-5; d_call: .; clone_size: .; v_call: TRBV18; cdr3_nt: TGTGCCAGCTCACCAGGCTCCCGGGGATTGAATCAGCCCCAGCATTTT; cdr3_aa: CASSPGSRGLNQPQHF
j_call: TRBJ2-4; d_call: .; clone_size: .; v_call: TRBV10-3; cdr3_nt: TGTGCCATCAGGGAGGGACTGCAAAACATTCAGTACTTC; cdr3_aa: CAIREGLQNIQYF
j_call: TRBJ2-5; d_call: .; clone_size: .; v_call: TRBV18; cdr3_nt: TGTGCCAGCTCACCACCTAGGTGGGAGACCCAGTACTTC; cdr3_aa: CASSPPRWETQYF
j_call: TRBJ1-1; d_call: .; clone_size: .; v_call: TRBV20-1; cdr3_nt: TGCAGTGCTAGTGGGTCCGTGGGTGAAGCTTTCTTT; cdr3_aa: CSASGSVGEAFF
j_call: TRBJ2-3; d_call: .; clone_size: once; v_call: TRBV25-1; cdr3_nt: TGTGCCAGCAGTGAATGGCGGGACACAGATACGCAGTATTTT; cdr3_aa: CASSEWRDTDTQYF
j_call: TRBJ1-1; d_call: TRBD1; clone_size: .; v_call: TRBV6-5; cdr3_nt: TGTGCCAGCAGTCAGGACAGGGCCGGGAACACTGAAGCTTTCTTT; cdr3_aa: CASSQDRAGNTEAFF
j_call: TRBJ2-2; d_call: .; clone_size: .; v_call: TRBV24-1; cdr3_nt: TGTGCCACCAGTGATCAAATAACAGGCCACGGGGAGCTGTTTTTT; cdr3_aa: CATSDQITGHGELFF
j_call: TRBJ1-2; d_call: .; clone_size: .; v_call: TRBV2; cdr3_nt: TGTGCCAGCAGTGAGGCAGGGGTTGGTGGCTACACCTTC; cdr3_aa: CASSEAGVGGYTF
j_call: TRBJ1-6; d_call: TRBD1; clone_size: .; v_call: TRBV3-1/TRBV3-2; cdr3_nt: TGTGCCAGCACCGGGACAGGGGGATCACCCCTCCACTTT; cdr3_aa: CASTGTGGSPLHF
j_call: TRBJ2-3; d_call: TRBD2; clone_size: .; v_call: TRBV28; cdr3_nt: TGTGCCAGCAGCATGCCCGGGACTAGCGGGCTCACACTACGGGCCGATACGCAGTATTTT; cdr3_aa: CASSMPGTSGLTLRADTQYF
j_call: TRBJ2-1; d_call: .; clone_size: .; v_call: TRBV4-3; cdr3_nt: TGCGCCAGCAGCCAAGGGTTCAGGCGGGACAATGAGCAGTTCTTC; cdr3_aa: CASSQGFRRDNEQFF
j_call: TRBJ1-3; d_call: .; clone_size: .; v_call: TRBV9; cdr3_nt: TGTGCCAGCAGCGTAGACCCCGGGGCTGGAAACACCATATATTTT; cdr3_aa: CASSVDPGAGNTIYF
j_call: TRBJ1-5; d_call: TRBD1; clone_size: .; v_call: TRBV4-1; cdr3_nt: TGCGCCAGCAGCCTCAACGGCGGGGACAGGGGGGGGAGGCCCCAGCATTTT; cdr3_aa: CASSLNGGDRGGRPQHF
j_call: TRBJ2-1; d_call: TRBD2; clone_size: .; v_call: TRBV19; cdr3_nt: TGTGCCAGTAGTGCGTTGACTAGCGGGAGGAGAAGCTCCTACAATGAGCAGTTCTTC; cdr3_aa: CASSALTSGRRSSYNEQFF
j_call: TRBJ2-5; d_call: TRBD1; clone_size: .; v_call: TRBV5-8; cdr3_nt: TGTGCCAGCAGCTCCTGGACAGGAAAAGAGACCCAGTACTTC; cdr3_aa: CASSSWTGKETQYF
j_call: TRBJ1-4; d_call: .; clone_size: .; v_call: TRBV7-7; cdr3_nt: TGTGCTAGCCGCCAAACCCCTTCGAGGACTAATGAAAAACTGTTTTTT; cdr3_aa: CASRQTPSRTNEKLFF
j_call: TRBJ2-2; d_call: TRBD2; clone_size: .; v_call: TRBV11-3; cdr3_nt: TGTGCCAGCAGCTTGACTAGCAGGAACACCGGGGAGCTGTTTTTT; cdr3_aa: CASSLTSRNTGELFF
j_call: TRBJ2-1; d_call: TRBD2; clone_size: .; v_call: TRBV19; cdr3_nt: TGTGCCAGTCGAGGGGTGTCTAGCGGGAGGGTTGAGCAGTTCTTC; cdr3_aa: CASRGVSSGRVEQFF
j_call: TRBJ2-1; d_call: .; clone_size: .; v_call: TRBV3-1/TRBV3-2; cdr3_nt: TGTGCCAGCAGCCAAGCCCCTGCAGGGGATCCGTTCTTC; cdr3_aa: CASSQAPAGDPFF
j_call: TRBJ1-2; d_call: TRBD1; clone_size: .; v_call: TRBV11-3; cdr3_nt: TGTGCCAGCAGCCCCGGACAGGGCGTCGTCACCTTC; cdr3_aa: CASSPGQGVVTF
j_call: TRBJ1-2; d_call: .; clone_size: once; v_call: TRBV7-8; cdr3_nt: TGTGCCAGCAGCTTAGGCAGGGGTGACTATGGCTACACCTTC; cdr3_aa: CASSLGRGDYGYTF
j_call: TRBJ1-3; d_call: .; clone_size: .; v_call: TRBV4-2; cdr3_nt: TGTGCCAGCAGCCAAGGGACCGCCCTCTCTGGAAACACCATATATTTT; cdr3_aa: CASSQGTALSGNTIYF
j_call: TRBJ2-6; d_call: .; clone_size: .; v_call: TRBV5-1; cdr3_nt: TGCGCCAGCAGCTTTGAGGGAGCCAACGTCCTGACTTTC; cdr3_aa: CASSFEGANVLTF
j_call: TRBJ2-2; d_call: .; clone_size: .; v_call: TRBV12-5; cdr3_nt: TGTGCTAGTGGTTCAGCCCCCTCAGTCGGAGGGGTTGAGGGGGAGCTGTTTTTT; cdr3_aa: CASGSAPSVGGVEGELFF
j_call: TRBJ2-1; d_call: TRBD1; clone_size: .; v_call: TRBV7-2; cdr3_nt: TGTGCCAGCAGCTTAGGACAGGGGGCTGGGAATGAGCAGTTCTTC; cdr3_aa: CASSLGQGAGNEQFF